A single sample is the source of the 17 T cell receptor beta chains below, sequenced in a study of technical replicates of blood from a few donors. Assay: immunoSEQ multiplex PCR; the TCRdb copy retains only in-frame clones and omits some. This table holds about 81,000 clones, more than 80% found once. Sequencing was performed on PBMCs. These receptors came from a human donor in good health. Some clones in this sample may be carry-over from other donors' samples.

This clone showed up just a few times. This chain links TRBV25-1 with TRBJ1-2; the match to TRBD1 covers 10 bases. Germline V gene sequence: CDR1 MGHDK, CDR2 SYGVNS. With V trimmed by 5 bases and J by 4 bases, 7 bases remained unmatched. The CDR3 runs 15 residues. CDR3 amino acids: CASSKGQGVPYGYTF. The CDR3 DNA sequence: TGTGCCAGCAGTAAAGGACAGGGGGTGCCCTATGGCTACACCTTC.

As to this clone: The identical CDR3 is also encoded by other nucleotide sequences in the sample. The chain joins TRBV29-1 to TRBJ1-1; D perhaps matches TRBD1 (6 bases). The germline V gene has CDR1 SQVTM and CDR2 ANQGSEA. Trimming pared 6 bases from V and 8 bases from J, leaving 19 bases between. The CDR3 consists of 13 residues. CDR3 in DNA: TGCAGCGTCCAGGGGCACCACGGAGAGGAAGCTTTCTTT. Its translation is CSVQGHHGEEAFF.

This chain uses TRBV19 with TRBJ1-3; 7 bases are shared with TRBD1. Trimming cost V 6 bases and J 0 bases; bases outside gene matches: 8. The length of the CDR3 is 16 residues. CDR1 is LNHDA, CDR2 SQIVND, per germline (reference sequence). CDR3 in amino acids: CASRPNRDSSGNTIYF. CDR3 DNA: TGTGCCAGTAGGCCCAACAGGGACAGCTCTGGAAACACCATATATTTT.

The V call is TRBV29-1, the J call TRBJ2-3; 9 bases map to TRBD1. CDR3 size: 14 residues. Germline-derived CDR1 and CDR2 are SQVTM and ANQGSEA. V lost 2 bases and J lost 4; bases outside the gene matches: 4. For the CDR3, the DNA is TGCAGCGTTGAACCGGGACAGGGCGCAGATACGCAGTATTTT. Its protein product is CSVEPGQGADTQYF.

The chain uses TRBV11-1 and TRBJ1-1; D is uncertain. The CDR3 contains 12 residues. The germline gives CDR1 SGHAT, CDR2 FQDESV (reference sequence). Trimming took 5 bases from V and 4 from J, leaving 8 bases between them. CDR3 nucleotide sequence: TGTGCCAGCAGCCCCGGCGGCACTGAAGCTTTCTTT. This gives the protein CASSPGGTEAFF.

The rearrangement links TRBV19 to TRBJ2-7, with D tentatively TRBD2 (5 bases). Germline values: CDR1 LNHDA, CDR2 SQIVND (reference sequence). Trimming removed 3 bases from V and 0 bases from J, with 12 bases in between. This CDR3 comprises 15 residues. DNA of the CDR3: TGTGCCAGTAGTATGTCAAGCGGACCCTCCTACGAGCAGTACTTC. Translated: CASSMSSGPSYEQYF.

The V gene is TRBV15, the J gene TRBJ1-4; 7 bases line up with TRBD1. There are 15 residues in the CDR3. The germline gives CDR1 LNHNV, CDR2 YYDKDF (reference sequence). V gave up 6 bases and J gave up 0 bases; unmatched junction bases: 4. The CDR3 loop reads CATSRRGATNEKLFF. For the CDR3, the DNA is TGTGCCACCAGTCGCAGGGGGGCAACTAATGAAAAACTGTTTTTT.

V is TRBV5-1 and J is TRBJ1-1; weak D call: TRBD1 (6 bases). CDR1 is SGHRS and CDR2 is YFSETQ in the germline V gene. Trimming left V 6 bases short and J 3 bases short, with 18 bases between. This CDR3 contains 15 residues. CDR3 residues: CASIASGGSDTEAFF. In DNA form, the CDR3 reads TGCGCCAGCATCGCCTCGGGGGGCAGTGACACTGAAGCTTTCTTT. Full variable domain (remainder filled in from reference TRBV5-1 and TRBJ1-1): KAGVTQTPRYLIKTRGQQVTLSCSPISGHRSVSWYQQTPGQGLQFLFEYFSETQRNKGNFPGRFSGRQFSNSRSEMNVSTLELGDSALYLCASIASGGSDTEAFFGQGTRLTVV.

The chain carries TRBV15 and TRBJ2-5; 12 bases align to TRBD2. V was pared by 3 bases and J by 5 bases, with 13 bases of the junction left unmatched. The CDR3 extends over 18 amino acids. The germline CDR1 and CDR2 sequences are LNHNV and YYDKDF (reference sequence). In DNA, the CDR3 is TGTGCCACCAGCAGCCCCCGGACTAGCGGGGACAGTGGGGAGACCCAGTACTTC. Translation gives CATSSPRTSGDSGETQYF.

The chain couples TRBV7-2 to TRBJ1-1, with D unresolved. Germline V gene lookup returns CDR1 SGHTA and CDR2 FQGNSA. Deletions cut 1 base from V and 0 bases from J, with 6 bases between. The CDR3 is made up of 14 amino acids. The CDR3 sequence: CASSLGLLNTEAFF. CDR3 nucleotide sequence: TGTGCCAGCAGCTTAGGGCTCCTGAACACTGAAGCTTTCTTT.

The chain couples TRBV9 to TRBJ1-1; the D gene is possibly TRBD1 (6 bases). V lost 4 bases to trimming and J lost 1 base, with 11 bases between them. Germline V gene lookup returns CDR1 SGDLS and CDR2 YYNGEE. This CDR3 spans 14 amino acids. The CDR3 reads CASSPRTENTEAFF. The CDR3 DNA is TGTGCCAGCAGCCCGCGGACAGAGAACACTGAAGCTTTCTTT.

This chain uses TRBV6-5 with TRBJ2-6; D call uncertain. The germline V and J ends were trimmed by 6 bases and 1 base, with 4 bases remaining between them. This CDR3 comprises 13 residues. Germline V gives CDR1 MNHEY, CDR2 SVGAGI. The CDR3 region is CASSLSGANVLTF. The CDR3 nucleotides are TGTGCCAGCAGCCTTTCTGGGGCCAACGTCCTGACTTTC.

The V call is TRBV9, the J call TRBJ2-3, with 11 bases matching TRBD2. The V gene's germline CDR1 is SGDLS and CDR2 YYNGEE. The trim removed 3 bases at V and 0 bases at J, leaving 18 bases unmatched. The CDR3 has 21 amino acids. The CDR3, as DNA: TGTGCCAGCAGCGAAACTATCGCCTCCGGGACTAGCGGAGCTAGCACAGATACGCAGTATTTT. Amino acid sequence: CASSETIASGTSGASTDTQYF.

V gene TRBV5-1 combines with J gene TRBJ2-1, with a weak D call TRBD1 (6 bases). The germline gives CDR1 SGHRS, CDR2 YFSETQ. V lost 4 bases, J lost 5 bases, and 16 bases lay in between. The CDR3 consists of 15 residues. CDR3: CASSAGVGLNNEQFF. CDR3 bases: TGCGCCAGCAGCGCAGGGGTCGGCCTCAACAATGAGCAGTTCTTC.

J is TRBJ1-2 and V is TRBV7-2, with TRBD1 as a possible D gene (6 bases). The CDR3 spans 15 residues. The V gene's germline CDR1 is SGHTA and CDR2 FQGNSA. V gave up 5 bases and J gave up 4 bases, with 17 bases separating them. The CDR3 is CASSVQGPSGYGYTF. The CDR3 nucleotides read TGTGCCAGCAGCGTACAGGGTCCAAGTGGCTATGGCTACACCTTC.

The DNA of the CDR3 is TGTGCCAGTAAAGAGAGGGCGGGCTACACCTTC. Protein sequence: CASKERAGYTF. The rearrangement links TRBV19 to TRBJ1-2; D gene uncertain. This CDR3 has 11 residues. From germline, CDR1 is LNHDA and CDR2 SQIVND (reference sequence). Deletions cut 7 bases from V and 8 bases from J, with 11 bases between.

The J gene is TRBJ1-3, the V gene TRBV9, with D tentatively TRBD1 (6 bases). The CDR3 sequence is 17 residues long. V was shortened by 4 bases and J by 1 base, with 18 bases between the two germline ends. Germline V gives CDR1 SGDLS, CDR2 YYNGEE. The DNA of the CDR3 is TGTGCCAGCAGCCGAAACCCTTCAGGGGCTTCTGGAAACACCATATATTTT. Translating it yields CASSRNPSGASGNTIYF. The full variable domain, with the rest looked up from reference TRBV9 and TRBJ1-3, is DSGVTQTPKHLITATGQRVTLRCSPRSGDLSVYWYQQSLDQGLQFLIQYYNGEERAKGNILERFSAQQFPDLHSELNLSSLELGDSALYFCASSRNPSGASGNTIYFGEGSWLTVV.